These 23 T cell receptor beta chains were all obtained from the same sample, sequenced in a study of T cell responses to AZD1222 COVID-19 vaccine. Using immunoSEQ multiplex PCR, the repertoire was profiled, and TCRdb retains in-frame clones only, with some absent. The data show fewer than 200,000 clones, roughly nine tenths seen once. This material consisted of peripheral blood, taken 28 days after the second AZD1222 dose. The receptors originated from an adult who received the AZD1222 COVID-19 vaccine.

This chain uses TRBV29-1 with TRBJ1-1, with D possibly matching TRBD1 (6 bases). V dropped 4 bases and J dropped 5 bases, with 20 bases sitting between them. Germline V CDR1 and CDR2: SQVTM, ANQGSEA. CDR3 length: 15 amino acids. The CDR3 loop reads CSVVFRGVRRTEAFF. The CDR3 DNA reads TGCAGCGTTGTATTTAGGGGGGTTCGGAGGACTGAAGCTTTCTTT. Variable domain in full (rest from reference TRBV29-1 and TRBJ1-1): SAVISQKPSRDICQRGTSLTIQCQVDSQVTMMFWYRQQPGQSLTLIATANQGSEATYESGFVIDKFPISRPNLTFSTLTVSNMSPEDSSIYLCSVVFRGVRRTEAFFGQGTRLTVV.

The chain combines TRBV3-1 (or the pseudogene TRBV3-2) with TRBJ2-5; D is tentatively TRBD1 or TRBD2 (5 bases each). This CDR3 region has 14 residues. Germline V gene data show CDR1 as LGHDT and CDR2 as YNNKEL (reference sequence). Trimming shortened V by 4 bases and J by 5 bases, and 14 bases separated the two germline ends. CDR3 loop: CASSRQLGGETQYF. CDR3 DNA: TGTGCCAGCAGCCGACAGCTGGGCGGGGAGACCCAGTACTTC.

This rearrangement joins TRBV7-2 to TRBJ1-6, with D possibly TRBD1 on 5 matching bases. Germline assignment: CDR1 SGHTA and CDR2 FQGNSA. The CDR3 runs to 14 residues. V lost 5 bases to trimming and J lost 7 bases, with 12 bases between them. The CDR3 DNA follows: TGTGCCAGCAGCGCCGGGACGGGGAATTCACCCCTCCACTTT. Protein sequence: CASSAGTGNSPLHF. Full variable domain (outside the CDR3, taken from reference TRBV7-2 and TRBJ1-6): GAGVSQSPSNKVTEKGKDVELRCDPISGHTALYWYRQSLGQGLEFLIYFQGNSAPDKSGLPSDRFSAERTGGSVSTLTIQRTQQEDSAVYLCASSAGTGNSPLHFGNGTRLTVT.

This sequence joins TRBV4-1 and TRBJ2-1, with unresolved D. CDR3 length equals 13 residues. Per germline, CDR1 MGHRA and CDR2 YSYEKL. V lost 1 base and J lost 7, with 8 bases in between. The CDR3 nucleotides read TGCGCCAGCAGCCAAGGAACGTGGAATGAGCAGTTCTTC. Protein sequence: CASSQGTWNEQFF.

The gene calls are TRBV10-3 and TRBJ1-4; 9 bases agree with TRBD1. With V trimmed by 4 bases and J by 0 bases, 3 bases remained unmatched. The germline CDR1 and CDR2 sequences are ENHRY and SYGVKD. The CDR3 has 16 residues. The CDR3 sequence is CAISGGQGATNEKLFF. CDR3 nucleotides: TGTGCCATCAGTGGGGGACAGGGCGCAACTAATGAAAAACTGTTTTTT.

The chain has TRBV6-5 and TRBJ1-5, with 9 bases fitting TRBD1. From germline, CDR1 is MNHEY and CDR2 SVGAGI. The CDR3 runs 15 residues. The trim removed 0 bases at V and 4 bases at J, leaving 1 base unmatched. For the CDR3, the DNA is TGTGCCAGCAGTTACTCACAGGGGGCGAATCAGCCCCAGCATTTT. The encoded protein is CASSYSQGANQPQHF.

Written as DNA, the CDR3 is TGTGCCAGCAGCTTCGTTCTACAGGGTGCGAAACCCTCCTACGAGCAGTACTTC. Its protein product is CASSFVLQGAKPSYEQYF. The rearrangement uses TRBV7-8 and TRBJ2-7, with a possible D match to TRBD1 (6 bases). Trimming took off 3 bases at V and 0 bases at J, with 21 bases between the two ends. CDR3 length: 18 residues. Germline-derived CDR1 and CDR2 are SGHVS and FQNEAQ.

This clone has a handful of counts. The V call is TRBV20-1, the J call TRBJ1-1; the match to TRBD1 covers 9 bases. Germline loops: CDR1 DFQATT, CDR2 SNEGSKA (reference sequence). This CDR3 contains 17 residues. V dropped 3 bases and J dropped 1; count of bases not matched to a gene: 12. CDR3 amino acids: CSASKRDRALENTEAFF. The CDR3 nucleotides are TGCAGTGCTAGTAAAAGGGACAGGGCTTTAGAGAACACTGAAGCTTTCTTT.

This rearrangement joins TRBV3-1 (or the pseudogene TRBV3-2) to TRBJ2-1, with D possibly TRBD2 on 5 matching bases. V lost 0 bases and J lost 4, with 10 bases in between. From germline, CDR1 is LGHDT and CDR2 YNNKEL (reference sequence). The CDR3 contains 15 residues. This CDR3 reads CASSQELLVYNEQFF. DNA of the CDR3: TGTGCCAGCAGCCAAGAGTTACTAGTTTACAATGAGCAGTTCTTC.

This sequence joins TRBV28 and TRBJ1-2; the D gene is possibly TRBD1 (6 bases). The length of the CDR3 is 15 residues. CDR1 and CDR2 from the germline V gene are MDHEN and SYDVKM. The germline V and J ends were trimmed by 6 bases and 4 bases, with 18 bases remaining between them. CDR3 nucleotide sequence: TGTGCCAGCAGACCGGAAGGGGGGGAGTTCTATGGCTACACCTTC. It yields the protein CASRPEGGEFYGYTF.

The V and J genes are TRBV10-3 and TRBJ2-3; a possible D gene is TRBD2 (7 bases). The CDR3 is made up of 15 amino acids. V was cut by 0 bases and J by 2 bases, with 9 bases left in between. From germline, CDR1 is ENHRY and CDR2 SYGVKD. The CDR3 DNA sequence: TGTGCCATCAGTGAGTCCGGGGGGCACACAGATACGCAGTATTTT. Translation: CAISESGGHTDTQYF.

The chain uses TRBV7-9 and TRBJ1-1; TRBD1 is a possible D gene (6 bases). In germline, CDR1 is SEHNR, CDR2 FQNEAQ (reference sequence). This CDR3 comprises 16 residues. V gave up 5 bases and J gave up 10 bases, with 26 bases separating them. The CDR3 nucleotides read TGTGCCAGCAGCCTTCGGGACACTGGGACTCAACGGGGAGCTTTCTTT. It specifies CASSLRDTGTQRGAFF.

This chain joins TRBV19 and TRBJ1-1, with TRBD1 matching 7 bases. There are 14 residues in the CDR3. The germline CDR1 and CDR2 sequences are LNHDA and SQIVND (reference sequence). Unmatched junction bases numbered 6, after V lost 6 bases and J lost 2 bases. The CDR3 DNA sequence: TGTGCCAGTAGACCGGGACAGATTAACACTGAAGCTTTCTTT. This sequence encodes CASRPGQINTEAFF. The whole variable domain, filled in from reference TRBV19 and TRBJ1-1, reads DGGITQSPKYLFRKEGQNVTLSCEQNLNHDAMYWYRQDPGQGLRLIYYSQIVNDFQKGDIAEGYSVSREKKESFPLTVTSAQKNPTAFYLCASRPGQINTEAFFGQGTRLTVV.

This chain joins TRBV30 and TRBJ2-1, with 7 positions matching TRBD2. Germline values: CDR1 GTSNPN, CDR2 SVGIG (reference sequence). This CDR3 spans 13 amino acids. The V segment lost 3 bases and the J segment 7 bases; nucleotides outside the gene matches: 6. CDR3 residues: CAWRPGGRNEQFF. CDR3 DNA sequence: TGTGCCTGGAGGCCGGGAGGTCGTAATGAGCAGTTCTTC.

The chain links TRBV27 to TRBJ2-7, with TRBD2 matching over 7 bases. Trimming cost V 3 bases and J 3 bases; bases outside gene matches: 11. The CDR3 sequence is 16 residues long. Germline V gene lookup returns CDR1 MNHEY and CDR2 SMNVEV (reference sequence). CDR3 coding DNA: TGTGCCAGCAGTTTCTCTCCATGGGCTAGCGGCTACGAGCAGTACTTC. Protein: CASSFSPWASGYEQYF.

V is TRBV5-5 and J is TRBJ1-2; 10 bases are shared with TRBD1. V lost 4 bases and J lost 5; bases outside the gene matches: 5. The CDR3 runs to 14 residues. Germline V gene sequence: CDR1 SGHKS, CDR2 YYEKEE (reference sequence). CDR3 region: CASSPAGQGYGYTF. As DNA, the CDR3 is TGTGCCAGCAGCCCGGCGGGACAGGGGTATGGCTACACCTTC.

In this sample, this clone turned up once. The chain is built from TRBV27 and TRBJ1-2; 7 bases fit TRBD1. This CDR3 has 14 amino acids. V was clipped by 3 bases and J by 4 bases; unmatched bases: 5. Germline CDR1 and CDR2: MNHEY and SMNVEV (reference sequence). In nucleotides, the CDR3 is TGTGCCAGCAGTTTCTCCGACAGGGCCTATGGCTACACCTTC. Translation: CASSFSDRAYGYTF.

The chain employs TRBV3-1 (or the pseudogene TRBV3-2) and TRBJ1-4; possibly TRBD1 for D (5 bases). Germline CDR1 LGHDT, CDR2 YNNKEL (reference sequence). The CDR3 runs to 14 residues. The V end lost 4 bases, the J end lost 8 bases, and 14 bases lay between the germline ends. The CDR3 DNA follows: TGTGCCAGCAGCCTACGGCTCGGGGGGGAAAAACTGTTTTTT. Residues: CASSLRLGGEKLFF.

The chain joins TRBV7-8 to TRBJ2-2; D not certain. V was trimmed by 4 bases and J by 6 bases, leaving 18 bases between them. Germline CDR1 is SGHVS and CDR2 is FQNEAQ. The CDR3 spans 16 residues. The CDR3 reads CASSSRRGPLAGELFF. The DNA for the CDR3 is TGTGCCAGCAGCTCACGTAGAGGTCCTTTGGCCGGGGAGCTGTTTTTT. Using reference TRBV7-8 and TRBJ2-2 for the parts outside the CDR3, the full variable domain is GAGVSQSPRYKVAKRGQDVALRCDPISGHVSLFWYQQALGQGPEFLTYFQNEAQLDKSGLPSDRFFAERPEGSVSTLKIQRTQQEDSAVYLCASSSRRGPLAGELFFGEGSRLTVL.

This sequence joins TRBV19 and TRBJ1-5, with D unresolved. This CDR3 is 13 amino acids long. The V end was cut by 8 bases, the J end by 2 bases, with 10 bases between. Looked up from germline, CDR1 is LNHDA and CDR2 is SQIVND (reference sequence). The chain's CDR3 is CASRSFGNQPQHF. The CDR3 DNA is TGTGCCAGTCGCAGCTTTGGCAATCAGCCCCAGCATTTT.

This chain links TRBV2 with TRBJ1-1; D is uncertain. V was pared by 1 base and J by 5 bases, with 8 bases between. CDR1 is SNHLY and CDR2 is FYNNEI in the germline V gene. The CDR3 is made up of 13 amino acids. CDR3 coding DNA: TGTGCCAGCAGTGAAGGGGGAGGAACTGAAGCTTTCTTT. Translating it yields CASSEGGGTEAFF.

The V gene is TRBV5-4, the J gene TRBJ1-2, with 9 bases aligning to TRBD1. CDR1 and CDR2 (germline): SGHNT, YYREEE (reference sequence). The junction had 9 bases not matched to a gene; V was cut back by 3 bases and J by 3 bases. CDR3 length: 16 residues. CDR3 protein: CASSSPGTGPYYGYTF. In DNA, the CDR3 is TGTGCCAGCAGCTCGCCCGGGACAGGGCCTTACTATGGCTACACCTTC.

The chain is built from TRBV9 and TRBJ1-2, with D maybe TRBD1 (5 bases). The CDR3 has 14 residues. From germline, CDR1 is SGDLS and CDR2 YYNGEE. Trimming left V 4 bases short and J 2 bases short, with 12 bases between. In DNA, the CDR3 is TGTGCCAGCAGCACGAAGGGACTGAACTATGGCTACACCTTC. This gives the protein CASSTKGLNYGYTF.